The subject of this entry is one TCR beta chain. The antigen remains unidentified. The data were obtained in a study of graft-versus-host responses after intestinal transplantation. Study in general: Multivisceral, liver-intestinal, or isolated intestinal transplants were given to recipients. Once they had received anti-thymocyte globulin induction, all recipients took tacrolimus and steroids for approximately 3 years.

This table comes from immunoSEQ multiplex PCR, and its TCRdb copy is limited to in-frame clones, with some not included. The repertoire consists of 98,000 or so clones, with about 82% occurring once and the leading ten covering around 1.4%. Points from the study as a whole: Early post-transplant falls in HvG clones accompanied the peak levels of circulating GvH clones.

The material sequenced was PBMCs, taken 255 days after intestinal transplant. The source of this sequence is a human patient who received an intestinal transplant, so some T cells may come from the graft donor.

The CDR3 region is CASSLQGRSTDTQYF. For the CDR3, the DNA is TGTGCCAGCAGCCTTCAGGGTAGGAGCACAGATACGCAGTATTTT. This chain uses TRBV9 with TRBJ2-3, with D perhaps TRBD1 (5 bases). The V and J ends lost 4 bases and 0 bases respectively, with 12 bases between them. Germline assignment: CDR1 SGDLS and CDR2 YYNGEE. The CDR3 is 15 amino acids.